This entry features one T cell receptor (beta chain) sequence. The data were obtained in a study of cytomegalovirus exposure and HLA in healthy donors. In the PCR, 60 Vbeta and 13 Jbeta primers were used. The assay was immunoSEQ multiplex PCR, and TCRdb's table has in-frame clones only and misses some. Of 95,000 to 100,000 clones in the sample, 77% were seen once. Sequencing used PBMCs. This receptor was identified in a female donor in good health and CMV-seronegative.

The CDR3 DNA follows: TGTGCCAGCAGCGCAGCCCTACGAGGACTAGCGGGAAGAACTAGCACAGATACGCAGTATTTT. Protein product: CASSAALRGLAGRTSTDTQYF. The V and J genes are TRBV7-6 and TRBJ2-3; 12 positions agree with TRBD2. V was clipped by 5 bases and J by 0 bases; unmatched bases: 18. This CDR3 is built from 21 residues. CDR1 is SGHVS, CDR2 FNYEAQ, per germline.